This record looks at one T cell receptor (beta chain) sequence and its context. V was trimmed by 4 bases and J by 4 bases, leaving 7 bases between them. Germline assignment: CDR1 SNHLY and CDR2 FYNNEI. CDR3 length: 13 residues. This specimen comes from a study of blood T cell repertoires in COVID-19. Study-wide background: Donors in the United States, Italy and Spain gave samples during acute or convalescent COVID-19. T cells, B-cell-depleted T cells, or PBMCs provided the cDNA or gDNA that served as material.

Authors' methods: Scientists estimated how many nucleated cells there were by amplifying reference gene primers. The assay was immunoSEQ multiplex PCR, and TCRdb's table has in-frame clones only and misses some. V, J and clone size are those of that table, while D and trimming were read from the DNA. This sample has 100,000 to 150,000 clones, with 84% found just once. The gene calls are TRBV2 and TRBJ2-2; D remains ambiguous. The source is a woman in her thirties who had recovered from COVID-19. Sequencing was carried out using peripheral blood. The CDR3 sequence is CASSAWSTGELFF. For the CDR3, the DNA is TGTGCCAGCAGTGCTTGGAGCACCGGGGAGCTGTTTTTT.